A selection of T cell receptor beta chains follows, all from one sample in a study of cytomegalovirus exposure and HLA in healthy donors. The method was immunoSEQ multiplex PCR; TCRdb's version includes in-frame clones alone and lacks a portion of them. This table has tens of thousands of clones, more than 75% appearing once. The sample was PBMCs. All receptors derive from a man younger than 35 in good health and CMV-seronegative. Each CDR3 is given with its conserved first and last residue. Fields, in order: V gene, clone size, J gene, D gene, CDR3 protein, CDR3 DNA. D genes are given only for firm matches. Clone size is not always given. Where it is, it says once, few, many or a class for expanded clones.

>TRBV11-1|-|TRBJ2-3|-
CASSSSAVTQYF
TGTGCCAGCAGCTCATCCGCGGTTACGCAGTATTTT
>TRBV2|-|TRBJ1-5|-
CATNLVAGGNQPQHF
TGTGCCACCAACCTTGTAGCGGGGGGAAACCAGCCCCAGCATTTT
>TRBV6-5|once|TRBJ2-1|-
CASSPSTYNEQFF
TGTGCCAGCAGCCCATCCACCTACAATGAGCAGTTCTTC
>TRBV5-3|-|TRBJ2-2|TRBD1
CARSRMGTGADTGELFF
TGTGCCAGAAGCCGAATGGGGACAGGGGCTGACACCGGGGAGCTGTTTTTT
>TRBV19|-|TRBJ2-5|TRBD1
CASSIGTGVMYQETQYF
TGTGCCAGTAGTATCGGGACAGGGGTTATGTACCAAGAGACCCAGTACTTC
>TRBV7-3|-|TRBJ2-3|TRBD2
CASSFSGGEVDTQYF
TGTGCCAGCAGCTTTAGCGGGGGGGAAGTAGATACGCAGTATTTT
>TRBV5-4|-|TRBJ2-5|-
CASSFPKETQYF
TGTGCCAGCAGCTTTCCTAAAGAGACCCAGTACTTC
>TRBV28|-|TRBJ2-7|-
CASSLSDNRYEQYF
TGTGCCAGCAGTTTATCGGACAATAGGTACGAGCAGTACTTC
>TRBV6-1|-|TRBJ1-2|TRBD1
CASVRGHSYGYTF
TGTGCCAGCGTCAGGGGGCATAGCTATGGCTACACCTTC
>TRBV30|-|TRBJ1-1|-
CAWSATLNTEAFF
TGTGCCTGGAGTGCGACTTTGAACACTGAAGCTTTCTTT
>TRBV19|-|TRBJ2-1|TRBD2
CASKTSGRVGEQFF
TGTGCCAGTAAGACTAGCGGGAGGGTAGGTGAGCAGTTCTTC
>TRBV19|-|TRBJ2-7|-
CASSIDPSSYEQYF
TGTGCCAGTAGTATAGATCCGAGCTCCTACGAGCAGTACTTC
>TRBV10-3|-|TRBJ1-1|-
CAISEWAGEAFF
TGTGCCATCAGTGAGTGGGCGGGAGAAGCTTTCTTT
>TRBV21-1|once|TRBJ1-5|-
CASSKMGTGRYQPQHF
TGTGCCAGCAGCAAAATGGGGACAGGTCGATATCAGCCCCAGCATTTT
>TRBV11-3|-|TRBJ1-1|-
CASSLSVPGHSTEAFF
TGTGCCAGCAGCTTATCCGTCCCGGGACACAGCACTGAAGCTTTCTTT
>TRBV5-4|-|TRBJ1-4|TRBD1
CASSSQGVAEKLFF
TGTGCCAGCAGCTCACAGGGGGTTGCTGAAAAACTGTTTTTT
>TRBV29-1|-|TRBJ1-3|TRBD1
CSVTRQGGNTIYF
TGCAGCGTAACCCGACAGGGAGGAAACACCATATATTTT
>TRBV30|-|TRBJ2-7|TRBD1
CAWGGDRGFGYGEQYF
TGTGCCTGGGGGGGGGACAGGGGGTTTGGTTATGGGGAGCAGTACTTC
>TRBV25-1|-|TRBJ2-7|-
CASSPRGASYEQYF
TGTGCCAGCAGTCCCCGGGGAGCGTCCTACGAGCAGTACTTC
>TRBV4-3|-|TRBJ2-1|TRBD2
CASSQLWTSGRGSYEQFF
TGCGCCAGCAGCCAGCTATGGACTAGCGGGAGGGGGAGCTATGAGCAGTTCTTC
>TRBV10-1|few|TRBJ2-3|-
CASSEVGDTQYF
TGCGCCAGCAGTGAGGTGGGCGATACGCAGTATTTT
>TRBV5-1|-|TRBJ2-3|TRBD2
CASSSGTSGRDTQYF
TGCGCCAGCAGCTCCGGGACTAGCGGGAGAGATACGCAGTATTTT
>TRBV4-3|-|TRBJ1-2|-
CASSQGSGDYGYTF
TGCGCCAGCAGCCAAGGCTCCGGGGATTATGGCTACACCTTC
>TRBV4-2|-|TRBJ1-5|TRBD1
CASSQDPRDRVGNQPQHF
TGTGCCAGCAGCCAAGACCCCCGGGACAGGGTAGGGAATCAGCCCCAGCATTTT
>TRBV18|few|TRBJ2-7|TRBD1
CASSPEDRSSYEQYF
TGTGCCAGCTCACCGGAGGACAGGAGCTCCTACGAGCAGTACTTC
>TRBV4-1|-|TRBJ1-5|TRBD1
CASSPKLAGTANQPQHF
TGCGCCAGCAGCCCAAAACTTGCCGGGACAGCAAATCAGCCCCAGCATTTT
>TRBV15|-|TRBJ2-3|TRBD1
CATSPPTGEDTQYF
TGTGCCACCAGCCCTCCGACAGGGGAAGATACGCAGTATTTT
>TRBV28|-|TRBJ1-1|-
CASSLRGRDPEAFF
TGTGCCAGCAGTTTAAGGGGAAGAGACCCTGAAGCTTTCTTT
>TRBV30|few|TRBJ1-4|-
CAWKWGRPLTNEKLFF
TGTGCCTGGAAATGGGGCCGACCGCTGACTAATGAAAAACTGTTTTTT
>TRBV15|-|TRBJ2-7|TRBD1
CATSRTGAYEQYF
TGTGCCACCAGCCGGACAGGGGCCTACGAGCAGTACTTC
>TRBV19|-|TRBJ1-5|-
CASSIDLEGFSSNQPQHF
TGTGCCAGTAGTATAGATCTGGAGGGTTTCAGTAGCAATCAGCCCCAGCATTTT
>TRBV5-1|-|TRBJ2-7|-
CASSGTSYEQYF
TGCGCCAGCAGCGGGACTTCCTACGAGCAGTACTTC
>TRBV30|-|TRBJ1-4|TRBD1
CAWCRDRASEKLFF
TGTGCCTGGTGCCGAGACAGGGCTAGTGAAAAACTGTTTTTT